These 22 T cell receptor beta chains share one sample of origin, sequenced in a study of T cells in Graves' hyperthyroidism and ophthalmopathy. Authors of the study amplified TCR beta CDR3 regions from RNA transcripts. A first-round RT-PCR of the TCR CDR3 used the HTBI primer set. TCRdb called the multiplex PCR reads again in MiXCR, with one record for every CDR3 protein. The sample lists nearly 600,000 distinct CDR3 sequences, about 14% occurring once. Sequenced input: blood. The receptors here all came from a woman aged 25 to 45 with Graves' hyperthyroidism that later progressed to Graves' ophthalmopathy.

This clonotype was found many times. V is TRBV5-1 and J is TRBJ1-6; TRBD1 matches 7 bases. J was trimmed by 10 bases and V by 3 bases; bases with no gene match: 10. The CDR3 consists of 15 residues. Germline assignment: CDR1 SGHRS and CDR2 YFSETQ. The CDR3 protein is CASSYNRDSDSPLHF. CDR3 sequence (DNA): TGCGCCAGCAGCTACAACCGGGACAGCGACTCACCCCTCCACTTT. Supplemented by reference TRBV5-1 and TRBJ1-6, the full variable domain reads KAGVTQTPRYLIKTRGQQVTLSCSPISGHRSVSWYQQTPGQGLQFLFEYFSETQRNKGNFPGRFSGRQFSNSRSEMNVSTLELGDSALYLCASSYNRDSDSPLHFGNGTRLTVT.

CDR3 region: CASSFNRLAGNEQFF. The CDR3 nucleotides read TGTGCCAGCAGCTTTAATAGACTAGCGGGGAATGAGCAGTTCTTC. This sequence joins TRBV7-9 and TRBJ2-1; the match to TRBD2 covers 11 bases. The V gene's germline CDR1 is SEHNR and CDR2 FQNEAQ (reference sequence). V was clipped by 3 bases and J by 7 bases; unmatched bases: 5. This CDR3 has 15 residues.

This clonotype was seen repeatedly, ten times or more. CDR3 residues: CSASAVEAGGWSPLHF. The DNA for the CDR3 is TGCAGTGCTAGTGCGGTTGAGGCAGGGGGCTGGTCACCCCTCCACTTT. This chain links TRBV20-1 with TRBJ1-6; 8 nucleotides line up with TRBD1. CDR1 is DFQATT, CDR2 SNEGSKA, per germline (reference sequence). The CDR3 is made up of 16 amino acids. Unmatched junction bases numbered 14, after V lost 3 bases and J lost 10 bases.

Ten or more counts support this clonotype. The chain links TRBV27 to TRBJ2-1, with 10 bases fitting TRBD2. Trimming cost V 4 bases and J 5 bases; bases outside gene matches: 5. The CDR3 runs 15 residues. Germline V gives CDR1 MNHEY, CDR2 SMNVEV (reference sequence). CDR3 nucleotide sequence: TGTGCCAGCAGTTATCGACTAGCGGGCAACAATGAGCAGTTCTTC. Amino acids: CASSYRLAGNNEQFF.

In this sample, this clonotype turned up a few times. V usage is TRBV2 and J usage is TRBJ2-7, with TRBD2 identical over 7 bases. The CDR3 spans 15 residues. CDR1 SNHLY and CDR2 FYNNEI come from the germline V gene. The junction had 7 bases not matched to a gene; V was cut back by 1 base and J by 4 bases. CDR3 sequence (DNA): TGTGCCAGCAGTGAAGGGACTAGGAGCCAATACGAGCAGTACTTC. Translating gives CASSEGTRSQYEQYF. The entire variable domain, with the rest obtained from reference TRBV2 and TRBJ2-7, is as follows: EPEVTQTPSHQVTQMGQEVILRCVPISNHLYFYWYRQILGQKVEFLVSFYNNEISEKSEIFDDQFSVERPDGSNFTLKIRSTKLEDSAMYFCASSEGTRSQYEQYFGPGTRLTVT.

This clonotype was picked up many times. The rearrangement joins TRBV24-1 to TRBJ1-2; weak D call: TRBD1 (5 bases). This CDR3 spans 13 amino acids. From germline, CDR1 is KGHDR and CDR2 SFDVKD. V lost 5 bases to trimming and J lost 7 bases, with 13 bases between them. The CDR3, as DNA: TGTGCCACCAGTGGGGGATTGGGACGTGGCTACACCTTC. As protein: CATSGGLGRGYTF.

The V and J genes are TRBV20-1 and TRBJ1-1; the match to TRBD1 covers 7 bases. Trimming took 0 bases from V and 4 from J; bases not matched to a gene: 14. The CDR3 is 17 residues long. The germline CDR1 and CDR2 sequences are DFQATT and SNEGSKA (reference sequence). The CDR3: CSARDSRRGQDGTEAFF. The DNA for the CDR3 is TGCAGTGCTAGAGATAGTCGGAGGGGGCAGGATGGCACTGAAGCTTTCTTT.

This chain links TRBV27 with TRBJ1-5; TRBD1 matches at 7 bases. The CDR3 length is 15 residues. Germline V gene sequence: CDR1 MNHEY, CDR2 SMNVEV (reference sequence). The V and J ends lost 6 bases and 0 bases, in that order; junction bases with no gene match: 5. The CDR3: CASRDRENSNQPQHF. The CDR3 DNA reads as TGTGCCAGCAGAGACAGGGAAAATAGCAATCAGCCCCAGCATTTT.

The sample holds many counts of this clonotype. The chain employs TRBV27 and TRBJ1-4, with 9 nucleotides matching TRBD1. From germline, CDR1 is MNHEY and CDR2 SMNVEV (reference sequence). Trimming removed 6 bases from V and 8 bases from J; junction bases left unmatched: 10. The CDR3 consists of 15 residues. CDR3 residues: CASSTPGTGSEKLFF. CDR3 nucleotides: TGTGCCAGCAGCACTCCGGGGACAGGGTCGGAAAAACTGTTTTTT.

This clonotype was recorded many times. The rearrangement uses TRBV12-3 or TRBV12-4 and TRBJ2-3; possibly TRBD1 or TRBD2 for D (6 bases each). Trimming took 6 bases from V and 0 from J, leaving 16 bases between them. There are 16 residues in the CDR3. CDR3 region: CASSPPGASSTDTQYF. The DNA for the CDR3 is TGTGCCAGCAGCCCCCCGGGGGCGTCCAGCACAGATACGCAGTATTTT.

This clonotype was seen many times. The chain has TRBV3-1 and TRBJ2-1; 8 bases fit TRBD2. This CDR3 comprises 14 residues. V dropped 4 bases and J dropped 9; count of bases not matched to a gene: 8. Germline CDR1 LGHDT, CDR2 YNNKEL (reference sequence). The chain's CDR3 is CASSLPGLGSEQFF. In DNA form, the CDR3 reads TGTGCCAGCAGCCTTCCGGGACTAGGTAGTGAGCAGTTCTTC.

Worth noting for this clonotype: This could be a read error, since a much larger clone is one nucleotide away. The J gene is TRBJ2-7, the V gene TRBV12-5; D ambiguous. Germline CDR1 LGHNT, CDR2 FRNRAP. Deletions cut 0 bases from V and 3 bases from J, with 15 bases between. CDR3 size: 16 residues. DNA of the CDR3: TGTGCTAGTGGTTTGGTAGGCGCGAGAGAAATCTACGAGCAGTACTTC. It is translated as CASGLVGAREIYEQYF.

This clonotype has ten or more counts. This rearrangement joins TRBV15 to TRBJ2-7; 16 bases map to TRBD2. V was clipped by 3 bases and J by 2 bases; unmatched bases: 16. The length of the CDR3 is 21 residues. The germline gives CDR1 LNHNV, CDR2 YYDKDF (reference sequence). DNA of the CDR3: TGTGCCACCAGCAGGGGACTAGCGGGAGGGCCATCCACAATACTCACCTACGAGCAGTACTTC. It specifies CATSRGLAGGPSTILTYEQYF. Combining the CDR3 with reference TRBV15 and TRBJ2-7 gives the whole variable domain DAMVIQNPRYQVTQFGKPVTLSCSQTLNHNVMYWYQQKSSQAPKLLFHYYDKDFNNEADTPDNFQSRRPNTSFCFLDIRSPGLGDTAMYLCATSRGLAGGPSTILTYEQYFGPGTRLTVT.

This clonotype was recorded many times. V usage is TRBV11-2 and J usage is TRBJ2-4, with D possibly being TRBD1 or TRBD2 (5 bases each). Germline CDR1 reads SGHAT; CDR2 reads FQNNGV. V dropped 0 bases and J dropped 0 bases, with 15 bases sitting between them. The CDR3 length is 18 residues. Here the CDR3 DNA reads TGTGCCAGCAGCTTAGACCCGGGACCAAGGGTAGCCAAAAACATTCAGTACTTC. It yields the protein CASSLDPGPRVAKNIQYF. The whole variable domain, filled in from reference TRBV11-2 and TRBJ2-4, reads EAGVAQSPRYKIIEKRQSVAFWCNPISGHATLYWYQQILGQGPKLLIQFQNNGVVDDSQLPKDRFSAERLKGVDSTLKIQPAKLEDSAVYLCASSLDPGPRVAKNIQYFGAGTRLSVL.

The chain links TRBV5-6 to TRBJ1-1, with D possibly matching TRBD1 (5 bases). This CDR3 is built from 17 residues. The germline gives CDR1 SGHDT, CDR2 YYEEEE. V lost 0 bases to trimming and J lost 1 base, with 16 bases between them. For the CDR3, the DNA is TGTGCCAGCAGCTTGGGCCGGGGGGACGGTGAGAACACTGAAGCTTTCTTT. This gives the protein CASSLGRGDGENTEAFF.

This clonotype has ten or more counts. The chain recombines TRBV11-2 with TRBJ1-6; D may be TRBD1 (5 bases). Trimming left V 5 bases short and J 9 bases short, with 20 bases between. The CDR3 contains 16 residues. CDR1 and CDR2 from the germline V gene are SGHAT and FQNNGV. CDR3 in DNA: TGTGCCAGCAGCCCCAGGCGGGACCCGGGTACTTCACCCCTCCACTTT. Its translation is CASSPRRDPGTSPLHF.

Comments on this clonotype: Germline is not matched at one junction end, which may reflect a read error. The chain couples TRBV15 to TRBJ2-5, with D maybe TRBD2 (7 bases). CDR1 is LNHNV and CDR2 is YYDKDF in the germline V gene (reference sequence). CDR3 length: 17 amino acids. CDR3 nucleotide sequence: TGTGCCACCAGCAGTTGGGGTAGGGGGGGGTACCAAAAGACCCAGTACTTC. It is translated as CATSSWGRGGYQKTQYF.

This clonotype was found a few times. The chain couples TRBV28 to TRBJ2-7; the match to TRBD1 covers 8 bases. The CDR3 contains 14 residues. The V gene end was trimmed by 4 bases and the J gene end by 4 bases; junction bases not matched to a gene: 6. The germline V gene encodes CDR1 MDHEN and CDR2 SYDVKM. CDR3: CASSSVGQGYEQYF. The CDR3 region has the DNA TGTGCCAGCAGTTCCGTTGGACAGGGATACGAGCAGTACTTC.

This clonotype was observed many times. The V call is TRBV28, the J call TRBJ1-4; D is unresolved. V was cut by 5 bases and J by 0 bases, with 10 bases left in between. CDR3 size: 15 residues. Germline CDR1 and CDR2: MDHEN and SYDVKM. This CDR3 is CASSRPVATNEKLFF. In nucleotides, the CDR3 is TGTGCCAGCAGTCGACCAGTTGCAACTAATGAAAAACTGTTTTTT. Full variable domain (remainder filled in from reference TRBV28 and TRBJ1-4): DVKVTQSSRYLVKRTGEKVFLECVQDMDHENMFWYRQDPGLGLRLIYFSYDVKMKEKGDIPEGYSVSREKKERFSLILESASTNQTSMYLCASSRPVATNEKLFFGSGTQLSVL.

This clonotype was recorded at least ten times. The chain links TRBV12-3 or TRBV12-4 to TRBJ2-1; 12 nucleotides line up with TRBD2. V was pared by 1 base and J by 5 bases, with 6 bases of the junction left unmatched. The CDR3 extends over 17 amino acids. In DNA, the CDR3 is TGTGCCAGCAGTTTAGGACTAGCGGGAGAAGCGGACAATGAGCAGTTCTTC. Translation gives CASSLGLAGEADNEQFF.

Notes on this clonotype: This may stem from a read error, because a much larger clone lies one nucleotide away. The chain uses TRBV3-1 and TRBJ1-5, with unresolved D. Trimming removed 0 bases at V and 8 bases at J, with 14 bases between. Germline V lookup: CDR1 LGHDT, CDR2 YNNKEL (reference sequence). The CDR3 has 15 residues. DNA for the CDR3: TGTGCCAGCAGCCAAGAAGGATCGGGCAGTAAGCCCCAGCATTTT. The encoded protein is CASSQEGSGSKPQHF.

In its sample, this clonotype was seen a few times. The chain employs TRBV7-8 and TRBJ1-3; D not resolved. V gave up 6 bases and J gave up 0 bases, with 18 bases separating them. This CDR3 region has 17 residues. Germline V gene sequence: CDR1 SGHVS, CDR2 FQNEAQ. The CDR3 protein is CASRKLAGPSSGNTIYF. DNA of the CDR3: TGTGCCAGCAGGAAACTAGCCGGACCGAGCTCTGGAAACACCATATATTTT.